Following are 16 T cell receptor beta chains from one sample sequenced in a study of response to subunit inactivated influenza vaccine. One entry per CDR3 protein, called by TCRdb with MiXCR from the RT-PCR reads. The sample holds about 540,000 distinct CDR3 sequences; under 30% are singletons and the top ten take roughly 2.8%. A further study also used this sample, focusing on T cells expressing NK-cell markers. That paper states: UMIs were included in TCR beta cDNA generated by 5'RACE template switching.

Specimen: CD4+ T cells sorted from PBMCs, collected about 13 days after vaccination. Receptor source: a man aged 45-65 years who received an inactivated influenza vaccine.

The chain is built from TRBV18 and TRBJ1-5, with 11 bases that match TRBD1. V gave up 5 bases and J gave up 7 bases; unmatched junction bases: 4. Germline-derived CDR1 and CDR2 are KGHSH and LQKENI. The CDR3 loop spans 14 amino acids. In nucleotides, the CDR3 is TGTGCCAGCTCAGGACAGGGGGCAGAGCAGCCCCAGCATTTT. Translating it yields CASSGQGAEQPQHF.

This rearrangement joins TRBV2 to TRBJ1-5; possibly TRBD1 for D (5 bases). There are 14 residues in the CDR3. The V and J ends lost 5 bases and 4 bases respectively, with 12 bases between them. CDR1 SNHLY and CDR2 FYNNEI come from the germline V gene. In DNA, the CDR3 is TGTGCCAGCAGTCTGGGACTGAGGAATCAGCCCCAGCATTTT. Protein product: CASSLGLRNQPQHF.

V is TRBV5-1 and J is TRBJ2-3, with D unresolved. Germline V CDR1 and CDR2: SGHRS, YFSETQ. V gave up 4 bases and J gave up 9 bases, with 9 bases separating them. This CDR3 comprises 11 residues. The CDR3 protein is CASSTTTTQYF. DNA for the CDR3: TGCGCCAGCAGCACCACAACGACGCAGTATTTT.

This clonotype was seen at least ten times. The rearrangement joins TRBV29-1 to TRBJ2-1; the match to TRBD1 covers 7 bases. There are 17 residues in the CDR3. Germline V gene data show CDR1 as SQVTM and CDR2 as ANQGSEA. J was trimmed by 2 bases and V by 7 bases; bases with no gene match: 17. In DNA form, the CDR3 reads TGCAGCGCTCCGACAGGGATGTCTAGCCCTACCTACAATGAGCAGTTCTTC. Its protein is CSAPTGMSSPTYNEQFF.

In this sample, this clonotype turned up a few times. The J gene is TRBJ1-1, the V gene TRBV5-1; D gene unclear. V dropped 4 bases and J dropped 1 base, with 23 bases sitting between them. The length of the CDR3 is 18 residues. Looked up from germline, CDR1 is SGHRS and CDR2 is YFSETQ. CDR3 DNA: TGCGCCAGCAGCCCGACTATCCCGGGCAGAATAAGGAACACTGAAGCTTTCTTT. Its translation: CASSPTIPGRIRNTEAFF.

The J gene is TRBJ1-1, the V gene TRBV20-1, with D possibly matching TRBD1 (5 bases). This CDR3 is 15 amino acids long. Deletions cut 0 bases from V and 5 bases from J, with 16 bases between. CDR1 and CDR2 (germline): DFQATT, SNEGSKA (reference sequence). For the CDR3, the DNA is TGCAGTGCTAGAGATCGAGGCAGGGCTGGGACTGAAGCTTTCTTT. Translation gives CSARDRGRAGTEAFF.

The table lists this clonotype with a count of one. The rearrangement joins TRBV20-1 to TRBJ2-7; D may be TRBD1 (6 bases). Looked up from germline, CDR1 is DFQATT and CDR2 is SNEGSKA (reference sequence). The CDR3 spans 11 residues. Trimming removed 6 bases at V and 5 bases at J, with 11 bases between. Written as DNA, the CDR3 is TGCAGTGCAAACAGGGTCCACGAGCAGTACTTC. Its protein product is CSANRVHEQYF.

V gene TRBV20-1 combines with J gene TRBJ2-7, with D possibly being TRBD2 (5 bases). The CDR3 contains 12 residues. Trimming removed 4 bases from V and 0 bases from J, with 7 bases in between. The V gene's germline CDR1 is DFQATT and CDR2 SNEGSKA (reference sequence). The CDR3 DNA reads as TGCAGTGCTACGGACTTCTCCTACGAGCAGTACTTC. This translates into CSATDFSYEQYF.

This clonotype was found a few times. This chain joins TRBV2 and TRBJ2-2; no clear D gene. The CDR3 spans 12 residues. Germline V gene lookup returns CDR1 SNHLY and CDR2 FYNNEI. V was pared by 4 bases and J by 6 bases, with 6 bases between. The CDR3 loop reads CASSGFPGELFF. As DNA, the CDR3 is TGTGCCAGCAGTGGCTTTCCCGGGGAGCTGTTTTTT.

The rearrangement uses TRBV28 and TRBJ2-5; either TRBD1 or TRBD2 may supply D (6 bases each). This CDR3 has 15 residues. The V and J ends lost 3 bases and 4 bases respectively, with 15 bases between them. The V gene's germline CDR1 is MDHEN and CDR2 SYDVKM. CDR3 nucleotides: TGTGCCAGCAGTTTTATAGGGGGGCAACGAGAGACCCAGTACTTC. Its protein product is CASSFIGGQRETQYF.

This clonotype was observed a few times. The chain couples TRBV28 to TRBJ2-5; possible D gene TRBD2, 5 bases. The CDR3 has 13 amino acids. V was trimmed by 2 bases and J by 1 base, leaving 5 bases between them. Germline lookup yields CDR1 MDHEN and CDR2 SYDVKM. The CDR3 bases are TGTGCCAGCAGTTTACTAGCCCAAGAGACCCAGTACTTC. Translation: CASSLLAQETQYF.

The rearrangement links TRBV6-1 to TRBJ2-7, with a possible D match to TRBD2 (5 bases). Germline V gene data show CDR1 as MNHNS and CDR2 as SASEGT. V lost 8 bases and J 0 bases, leaving 11 bases between the germline ends. The CDR3 covers 13 residues. The CDR3 spells CASARGLSYEQYF. CDR3 nucleotide sequence: TGTGCCAGCGCCCGTGGACTCTCCTACGAGCAGTACTTC.

This clonotype appeared many times. V usage is TRBV12-3 or TRBV12-4 and J usage is TRBJ1-2; the D gene is possibly TRBD1 (5 bases). V lost 6 bases and J 4 bases, leaving 9 bases between the germline ends. This CDR3 region has 12 residues. The CDR3 DNA reads as TGTGCCAGCAGGCCCGACAGCTATGGCTACACCTTC. It translates to CASRPDSYGYTF.

The chain combines TRBV7-9 with TRBJ2-3, with a possible D match to TRBD2 (5 bases). CDR1 SEHNR and CDR2 FQNEAQ come from the germline V gene (reference sequence). Trimming left V 5 bases short and J 2 bases short, with 11 bases between. The CDR3 extends over 14 amino acids. CDR3 residues: CASSRSGITDTQYF. CDR3 sequence (DNA): TGTGCCAGCAGCCGTTCGGGGATCACAGATACGCAGTATTTT.

At least ten counts were recorded for this clonotype. The chain couples TRBV5-1 to TRBJ1-1, with D possibly matching TRBD1 (6 bases). The germline V gene has CDR1 SGHRS and CDR2 YFSETQ. Trimming shortened V by 3 bases and J by 2 bases, and 17 bases separated the two germline ends. CDR3 length: 16 residues. CDR3 sequence (DNA): TGCGCCAGCAGCTCCGGACTGCAGGGGAGAAACACTGAAGCTTTCTTT. This gives the protein CASSSGLQGRNTEAFF.

This clonotype was picked up a small number of times. The chain links TRBV7-2 to TRBJ2-3; TRBD2 aligns across 13 bases. Germline V CDR1 and CDR2: SGHTA, FQGNSA. The CDR3 spans 17 residues. V dropped 5 bases and J dropped 1; count of bases not matched to a gene: 6. The DNA for the CDR3 is TGTGCCAGCAGCCTAACTAGCGGGAGGGGGGGCACAGATACGCAGTATTTT. Its protein is CASSLTSGRGGTDTQYF.